This TCR beta chain was documented in a study of T-cell memory formation after mild COVID-19. Overall study context: In these data, TCR clusters were largely donor specific. The study, taken as a whole, reports: CD4+ bias marked clones expanding day 15 to 37, unlike balanced contracting clones.

TCRdb processed the 5' RACE reads anew with MiXCR; each CDR3 protein has one entry. The sample lists 350,000 to 500,000 distinct CDR3 sequences, about 25% seen once, with around 12% in the top ten. In regard to this clonotype: Antigen: not known.

Trimming left V 5 bases short and J 3 bases short, with 20 bases between. This CDR3 region has 17 residues. Germline V CDR1 and CDR2: SGHTA, FQGNSA. This TCR was sampled from an adult woman who had mild COVID-19 (a few samples of this study predate the infection). Cell type and time point are not known. Material for sequencing was PBMCs or a T cell subset sorted from them (not recorded which). The rearrangement joins TRBV7-2 to TRBJ1-5, with TRBD1 as a possible D gene (5 bases). CDR3 residues: CASSRRAGPGSNQPQHF. In nucleotides, the CDR3 is TGTGCCAGCAGCCGTCGTGCGGGACCCGGCTCCAATCAGCCCCAGCATTTT.